The T cell receptor (beta chain) described here comes from a study of cytomegalovirus exposure and HLA in healthy donors. For the study at large: Unique TCR beta sequences numbering around 110 million came from 190 million or so T cells in an earlier analysis. Regarding the study as a whole: In a later analysis, donors in an Asian-associated ancestry cluster reportedly had fewer N-insertions in productive TCRs than the cohort mean.

Comment on this clone: No antigen is known for it.

Germline CDR1 reads SEHNR; CDR2 reads FQNEAQ (reference sequence). This CDR3 is built from 15 residues. The germline V and J ends were trimmed by 5 bases and 8 bases, with 18 bases remaining between them. Amplification used 60 Vbeta primers and 13 Jbeta primers. Per the authors' pipeline: About 12 million of the 75 million to 95 million unique TCR beta chains counted in a later analysis were shared. Sequenced by immunoSEQ multiplex PCR; TCRdb stores in-frame clones only, minus some. V, J and clone size derive from that table, while D and trimming were established from the DNA sequence. The profile shows approximately 210,000 clones, over 60% of them singletons.

The specimen sequenced was PBMCs. This sequence was found in a male donor in good health and CMV-seronegative. This chain links TRBV7-9 with TRBJ1-4; a weak D match, TRBD1 (5 bases). As DNA, the CDR3 is TGTGCCAGCAGCCCCGGGTCGGGGGTTGGGGAAAAACTGTTTTTT. Its translation: CASSPGSGVGEKLFF.